Shown below are 12 T cell receptor beta chains from a single sample sequenced in a study of cytomegalovirus exposure and HLA in healthy donors. Using immunoSEQ multiplex PCR, the repertoire was profiled, and TCRdb retains in-frame clones only, with some absent. The table lists about 170,000 clones, about 86% of them singletons. The sequenced sample consisted of PBMCs. These receptor sequences come from a woman in her thirties in good health and CMV-seronegative.

The rearrangement joins TRBV15 to TRBJ2-5; D is possibly TRBD1 or TRBD2 (5 bases each). The CDR3 contains 15 residues. V was cut by 0 bases and J by 1 base, with 9 bases left in between. Germline V gene sequence: CDR1 LNHNV, CDR2 YYDKDF (reference sequence). CDR3 amino acids: CATSRDVGPQETQYF. The CDR3 coding sequence is TGTGCCACCAGCAGAGATGTGGGACCCCAAGAGACCCAGTACTTC.

The chain couples TRBV27 to TRBJ1-1, with TRBD1 matching 11 bases. CDR3 length: 17 residues. V trimming: 5 bases; J trimming: 2 bases; junction bases outside the gene matches: 10. Looked up from germline, CDR1 is MNHEY and CDR2 is SMNVEV (reference sequence). The CDR3 DNA reads as TGTGCCAGCAGTCCCACCGGGACAGGGGGTTTTAACACTGAAGCTTTCTTT. It translates to CASSPTGTGGFNTEAFF.

The V and J genes are TRBV11-2 and TRBJ1-4; 8 bases fit TRBD1. V dropped 4 bases and J dropped 5; count of bases not matched to a gene: 12. CDR3 size: 17 residues. CDR1 is SGHAT and CDR2 is FQNNGV in the germline V gene. The CDR3 region is CASSSPSYRGKNEKLFF. The CDR3 DNA reads as TGTGCCAGCAGCTCCCCCAGCTACAGGGGGAAAAATGAAAAACTGTTTTTT.

This sequence joins TRBV9 and TRBJ1-1; 11 bases fit TRBD1. The V segment lost 2 bases and the J segment 5 bases; nucleotides outside the gene matches: 5. From germline, CDR1 is SGDLS and CDR2 YYNGEE. This CDR3 has 15 amino acids. The chain's CDR3 is CASSVGQGAGTEAFF. CDR3 coding DNA: TGTGCCAGCAGCGTTGGACAGGGGGCAGGGACTGAAGCTTTCTTT.

The V and J genes are TRBV25-1 and TRBJ2-6; no definite D call. Germline CDR1 is MGHDK and CDR2 is SYGVNS. V dropped 3 bases and J dropped 0 bases, with 9 bases sitting between them. The CDR3 totals 16 residues. In DNA form, the CDR3 reads TGTGCCAGCAGTGATTCACCGTCCTCTGGGGCCAACGTCCTGACTTTC. The encoded protein is CASSDSPSSGANVLTF.

The rearrangement uses TRBV6-5 and TRBJ2-7; tentatively, D is TRBD1 (5 bases). Germline-derived CDR1 and CDR2 are MNHEY and SVGAGI. Trimming cost V 0 bases and J 7 bases, with 16 bases left between them. The CDR3 sequence is 15 residues long. DNA for the CDR3: TGTGCCAGCAGTTACTCGAACCGACAGATGGGGGAGCAGTACTTC. Translated: CASSYSNRQMGEQYF.

V gene TRBV16 combines with J gene TRBJ2-7; weak D call: TRBD1 (8 bases). V was shortened by 3 bases and J by 0 bases, with 21 bases between the two germline ends. Per the germline V gene, CDR1 is KGHSY and CDR2 is FQNENV. The CDR3 runs 18 residues. As DNA, the CDR3 is TGTGCCAGCAGCCAGACAGCGGGACGACAGGGGAGCTCCTACGAGCAGTACTTC. As protein: CASSQTAGRQGSSYEQYF.

The rearrangement links TRBV14 to TRBJ2-1, with D unclear. Per germline, CDR1 SGHDN and CDR2 FVKESK. The CDR3 loop spans 17 amino acids. V lost 1 base and J lost 0, with 13 bases in between. CDR3 nucleotide sequence: TGTGCCAGCAGCCAAGTACGCGGTCGCCGCTCCTACAATGAGCAGTTCTTC. Its protein is CASSQVRGRRSYNEQFF. Combining the CDR3 with reference TRBV14 and TRBJ2-1 gives the whole variable domain EAGVTQFPSHSVIEKGQTVTLRCDPISGHDNLYWYRRVMGKEIKFLLHFVKESKQDESGMPNNRFLAERTGGTYSTLKVQPAELEDSGVYFCASSQVRGRRSYNEQFFGPGTRLTVL.

V gene TRBV7-6 combines with J gene TRBJ2-3, with 9 nucleotides matching TRBD2. CDR3 length: 14 amino acids. Germline V gives CDR1 SGHVS, CDR2 FNYEAQ. V lost 5 bases and J lost 4; bases outside the gene matches: 4. The CDR3 is CASSPLAGPDTQYF. The CDR3 region has the DNA TGTGCCAGCAGCCCTCTAGCGGGGCCAGATACGCAGTATTTT.

This chain uses TRBV27 with TRBJ1-2, with D perhaps matching TRBD1 (6 bases). In germline, CDR1 is MNHEY, CDR2 SMNVEV (reference sequence). CDR3 length equals 15 residues. The germline V and J ends were trimmed by 2 bases and 2 bases, with 12 bases remaining between them. The CDR3 nucleotides are TGTGCCAGCAGTTTAATCTCAGGGGCCAACTATGGCTACACCTTC. Translated: CASSLISGANYGYTF.

This chain links TRBV27 with TRBJ1-2; the D gene is possibly TRBD1 (5 bases). V lost 6 bases and J 8 bases, leaving 19 bases between the germline ends. Germline V gene lookup returns CDR1 MNHEY and CDR2 SMNVEV (reference sequence). This CDR3 is built from 14 residues. The CDR3 is CASSGAGPLGGYTF. The CDR3 nucleotides read TGTGCCAGCAGCGGGGCCGGACCTCTTGGGGGCTACACCTTC.

The rearrangement uses TRBV10-3 and TRBJ1-2; D gene ambiguous. The CDR3 sequence is 12 residues long. Germline CDR1 and CDR2: ENHRY and SYGVKD. Trimming removed 4 bases at V and 3 bases at J, with 6 bases between. The CDR3 protein is CAISAQYYGYTF. Here the CDR3 DNA reads TGTGCCATCAGTGCTCAGTACTATGGCTACACCTTC.